This TCR beta chain was observed in a study of T cell responses to AZD1222 COVID-19 vaccine. Overall study findings and caveats: Seropositive AZD1222 recipients at baseline numbered only 6 or 7.

Germline V gene data show CDR1 as LNHDA and CDR2 as SQIVND (reference sequence). The CDR3 is 16 residues long. Trimming took 6 bases from V and 6 from J; bases not matched to a gene: 13. The protocol was immunoSEQ multiplex PCR, while the TCRdb copy is restricted to in-frame clones and leaves out a portion. The sample contains under 200,000 clones, approximately 92% of which appear only once. A word on this clone: Its antigen is as yet unknown.

The chain couples TRBV19 to TRBJ1-5; 8 nucleotides align to TRBD1. Sample: peripheral blood, taken on day 0 of AZD1222 vaccination. The sequence was obtained from an adult in good health. CDR3 nucleotides: TGTGCCAGTAGATACATCGCAGGGGGCAGAATTCAGCCCCAGCATTTT. Encoded protein: CASRYIAGGRIQPQHF.